Listed below are T cell receptor beta chains from one sample, sequenced in a study of OX40 agonist ivuxolimab in advanced cancers. Measured with immunoSEQ multiplex PCR; TCRdb has only the in-frame clones, and not every one. The sample has about 93,000 clones, about 91% seen once. Sequenced here: CD4+ or CD8+ T cells sorted from blood, sampled in a trial of the OX40 agonist ivuxolimab. Source of these receptors: an adult with an advanced solid tumor such as melanoma, head and neck, liver or kidney cancer. The CDR3 runs from the conserved cysteine through the conserved F or W. D genes are given only for firm matches. Size tells how often a clone was seen (once, few, many) or the class of an expanded clone, and some rows leave it out.

>TRBJ2-1|TRBV7-6|-|TRBD2
CASSLDSTLAGGRNEQFF
TGTGCCAGCAGCCTAGACTCCACTTTAGCGGGAGGCCGCAATGAGCAGTTCTTC
>TRBJ2-7|TRBV30|-|-
CAWRGAGNSYEQYF
TGTGCCTGGAGAGGGGCAGGGAATAGTTACGAGCAGTACTTC
>TRBJ2-7|TRBV5-5|-|TRBD1
CASSQIRQGACYF
TGTGCCAGCAGCCAGATTCGACAGGGGGCTTGTTACTTC
>TRBJ2-1|TRBV30|-|TRBD2
CAWSSPGLAGFQQFF
TGTGCCTGGAGTTCACCGGGACTAGCGGGATTTCAGCAGTTCTTC
>TRBJ2-3|TRBV6-5|-|-
CASSYFAARGTDTQYF
TGTGCCAGCAGTTACTTCGCTGCTAGGGGCACAGATACGCAGTATTTT
>TRBJ1-2|TRBV18|-|-
CASSPGEAVGYTF
TGTGCCAGCTCACCGGGGGAAGCGGTTGGCTACACCTTC
>TRBJ1-1|TRBV7-3|-|-
CASSWGHPNTEAFF
TGTGCCAGCAGCTGGGGACACCCGAACACTGAAGCTTTCTTT
>TRBJ1-3|TRBV9|once|-
CASSYLGNSGNTIYF
TGTGCCAGCAGTTACTTAGGGAACTCTGGAAACACCATATATTTT
>TRBJ1-1|TRBV7-9|-|-
CASKWAMTEAFF
TGTGCCAGCAAGTGGGCGATGACTGAAGCTTTCTTT
>TRBJ2-7|TRBV10-3|-|-
CAISERPTVYEQYF
TGTGCCATCAGTGAGCGCCCGACAGTCTACGAGCAGTACTTC
>TRBJ2-5|TRBV9|-|-
CASSAGGVETQYF
TGTGCCAGCAGCGCAGGGGGGGTGGAGACCCAGTACTTC
>TRBJ2-5|TRBV15|-|-
CATSRELYTSTPRSGETQYF
TGTGCCACCAGCAGGGAACTGTATACTTCAACCCCCCGAAGCGGAGAGACCCAGTACTTC
>TRBJ2-3|TRBV7-2|-|-
CASSFSTDTQYF
TGTGCCAGCAGCTTTAGCACAGATACGCAGTATTTT
>TRBJ1-4|TRBV30|-|-
CAWSVGSVANEKLFF
TGTGCCTGGAGTGTGGGTAGTGTGGCGAATGAAAAACTGTTTTTT
>TRBJ2-2|TRBV14|-|-
CASSQALSTGELFF
TGTGCCAGCAGCCAGGCATTGAGCACCGGGGAGCTGTTTTTT
>TRBJ1-2|TRBV19|-|-
CASGFGGYTF
TGTGCCAGTGGATTTGGCGGCTACACCTTC
>TRBJ1-4|TRBV30|-|-
CAWSVSGNEKLFF
TGTGCCTGGAGTGTATCAGGGAATGAAAAACTGTTTTTT
>TRBJ2-2|TRBV30|-|TRBD2
CAWSPAGLAGEHRGAVF
TGTGCCTGGAGCCCTGCCGGACTAGCGGGAGAACACCGGGGAGCTGTTTTT
>TRBJ2-5|TRBV5-1|-|-
CASSFKGPETQYF
TGCGCCAGCAGCTTTAAGGGTCCGGAGACCCAGTACTTC
>TRBJ1-4|TRBV25-1|-|-
CASSEYGGLGEKLFF
TGTGCCAGCAGTGAATATGGGGGCCTCGGAGAAAAACTGTTTTTT
>TRBJ2-2|TRBV6-1|-|-
CASSDRGGKTGELFF
TGTGCCAGCAGTGATCGTGGGGGGAAGACCGGGGAGCTGTTTTTT
>TRBJ1-2|TRBV29-1|-|-
CSVDPVEGYGYTF
TGCAGCGTTGACCCGGTTGAGGGATATGGCTACACCTTC
>TRBJ2-7|TRBV19|-|TRBD1
CASSPQGLLYEQYF
TGTGCCAGTAGCCCACAGGGGCTCTTATACGAGCAGTACTTC
>TRBJ2-7|TRBV27|-|-
CASSLRGDSYEQYF
TGTGCCAGCAGTTTACGGGGCGACTCCTACGAGCAGTACTTC
>TRBJ2-5|TRBV7-9|-|-
CASSLLAGTAETQYF
TGTGCCAGCAGCTTACTAGCAGGAACCGCGGAGACCCAGTACTTC
>TRBJ2-5|TRBV7-9|-|-
CASSLGGSVQETQYF
TGTGCCAGCAGCTTAGGGGGCAGTGTCCAAGAGACCCAGTACTTC
>TRBJ2-3|TRBV27|-|TRBD2
CASINGGAGYAVF
TGTGCCAGCATTAACGGGGGGGCTGGATACGCAGTATTT
>TRBJ2-3|TRBV10-3|-|-
CAIRQTDTDTQYF
TGTGCCATCAGACAGACAGACACAGATACGCAGTATTTT
>TRBJ2-7|TRBV11-2|-|TRBD2
CASSLASGVSYEQYF
TGTGCCAGCAGCTTGGCTAGCGGGGTCTCCTACGAGCAGTACTTC
>TRBJ2-5|TRBV5-4|-|TRBD2
CASSSGTSGGVTQYF
TGTGCCAGCAGCTCAGGGACTAGCGGGGGAGTGACCCAGTACTTC
>TRBJ2-3|TRBV5-6|once|-
CASSLNRAGTIDTQYF
TGTGCCAGCAGCTTGAACAGGGCCGGTACTATTGATACGCAGTATTTT
>TRBJ2-5|TRBV5-1|-|TRBD1
CASSRGQGRGTQYF
TGCGCCAGCAGCCGCGGACAGGGAAGAGGGACCCAGTACTTC
>TRBJ2-5|TRBV30|-|-
CAWSVQGGKGIQYF
TGTGCCTGGAGTGTACAAGGAGGGAAGGGGATCCAGTACTTC
>TRBJ2-1|TRBV10-2|-|-
CASSGYNEQFF
TGCGCCAGCAGTGGATACAATGAGCAGTTCTTC
>TRBJ2-2|TRBV5-1|-|-
CASRENTGELFF
TGCGCCAGCAGGGAGAACACCGGGGAGCTGTTTTTT
>TRBJ1-1|TRBV2|-|-
CASSEGGRGTEAFF
TGTGCCAGCAGTGAAGGGGGGCGGGGGACTGAAGCTTTCTTT
>TRBJ2-3|TRBV5-4|-|TRBD2
CASSLVVAGDTDTQYF
TGTGCCAGCAGCTTGGTGGTAGCGGGGGACACAGATACGCAGTATTTT
>TRBJ2-5|TRBV5-4|-|-
CASSLLGAGPSGTQYF
TGTGCCAGCAGCTTGCTTGGGGCGGGGCCCTCGGGGACCCAGTACTTC
>TRBJ1-3|TRBV5-6|-|-
CASSLIGAGNTIYF
TGTGCCAGCAGCTTGATCGGGGCTGGAAACACCATATATTTT
>TRBJ2-5|TRBV30|-|-
CALGSRTQETQYF
TGTGCCTTGGGGAGCAGAACACAAGAGACCCAGTACTTC
>TRBJ2-2|TRBV2|once|-
CASRDTPNTGELFF
TGTGCCAGCAGGGACACACCGAACACCGGGGAGCTGTTTTTT
>TRBJ2-3|TRBV4-2|-|-
CASSQELPDTQYF
TGTGCCAGCAGCCAAGAGTTGCCAGATACGCAGTATTTT
>TRBJ2-3|TRBV7-8|once|-
CASSRRSSTDTQYF
TGTGCCAGCAGCCGCAGATCTAGCACAGATACGCAGTATTTT
>TRBJ2-2|TRBV10-3|-|-
CAISDRANTGELFF
TGTGCCATCAGTGACAGGGCCAACACCGGGGAGCTGTTTTTT
>TRBJ2-7|TRBV6-1|-|-
CASSSDRNYEQYF
TGTGCCAGCAGCTCCGACCGGAACTACGAGCAGTACTTC
>TRBJ1-5|TRBV6-6|-|-
CASSYSLQGGQPQHF
TGTGCCAGCAGTTACTCCCTACAGGGTGGTCAGCCCCAGCATTTT
>TRBJ2-3|TRBV21-1|-|-
CASSKEAGSSDTQYF
TGTGCCAGCAGCAAAGAAGCGGGATCATCGGATACGCAGTATTTT
>TRBJ1-4|TRBV11-2|-|-
CASSRLLNEKLFF
TGTGCCAGCAGCCGACTTTTAAATGAAAAACTGTTTTTT
>TRBJ1-3|TRBV9|once|TRBD1
CASSVLGTDSGNTIYF
TGTGCCAGCAGCGTCCTCGGGACAGACTCTGGAAACACCATATATTTT
>TRBJ2-3|TRBV7-3|-|TRBD2
CASSQTSGGGPDTQYF
TGTGCCAGCAGCCAGACTAGCGGGGGAGGCCCAGATACGCAGTATTTT
>TRBJ2-5|TRBV11-1|-|-
CASSSRYGSGILQETQYF
TGTGCCAGCAGCTCCCGCTATGGTAGCGGAATCTTACAAGAGACCCAGTACTTC
>TRBJ1-1|TRBV29-1|-|-
CSVDPGSTEAFF
TGCAGCGTTGACCCGGGTTCCACTGAAGCTTTCTTT
>TRBJ2-7|TRBV18|-|-
CASSPEGYEQYF
TGTGCCAGCTCACCAGAAGGGTACGAGCAGTACTTC